One and the same sample provided the 3 T cell receptor beta chains below, sequenced in a study of post-analysis software for immune sequencing data. TCR beta cDNA libraries had unique molecular identifiers. TCRdb ran MiXCR on the PCR reads and lists one entry per CDR3 protein. The repertoire has a few hundred thousand distinct CDR3 sequences, approximately 34% of them found once; the top ten carry under 7%. The study, taken as a whole, reports: Compared with controls, patients had more of 4 to 6 TRBV segments, including TRBV5-6, TRBV5-1 and TRBV20-1.

These receptors have no known antigen. Sequencing was done on a sample of blood. The receptor set was obtained from a girl aged 2 to 17 with multiple sclerosis.

This CDR3 is CASSLVANTDTQYF. DNA of the CDR3: TGCGCCAGCAGCTTGGTTGCAAACACAGATACGCAGTATTTT. This chain connects TRBV5-1 to TRBJ2-3; unclear D gene. The CDR3 is 14 amino acids. V lost 0 bases to trimming and J lost 2 bases, with 7 bases between them. Germline V lookup: CDR1 SGHRS, CDR2 YFSETQ.

The chain uses TRBV15 and TRBJ2-5; tentatively, D is TRBD1 or TRBD2 (5 bases each). V gave up 4 bases and J gave up 11 bases, with 17 bases separating them. CDR1 and CDR2 (germline): LNHNV, YYDKDF (reference sequence). This CDR3 contains 13 residues. The CDR3 spells CATSTGARVEQYF. CDR3 sequence (DNA): TGTGCCACCAGCACCGGGGCTAGGGTTGAGCAGTACTTC.

A single count supports this clonotype. V usage is TRBV5-6 and J usage is TRBJ1-1, with 7 bases that match TRBD1. Trimming took 1 base from V and 10 from J; bases not matched to a gene: 10. This CDR3 is built from 14 residues. Germline-derived CDR1 and CDR2 are SGHDT and YYEEEE. The CDR3 DNA reads TGTGCCAGCAGCTTGACAGGGGATCCCATCGGAGCTTTCTTT. This translates into CASSLTGDPIGAFF.